The subject of this entry is one T cell receptor (beta chain). This sample was included in a study of blood T cell repertoires in COVID-19. Study-level information: Italy, Spain and the United States were the sources of the convalescent and acute COVID-19 samples.

Authors' data handling: Amplification of reference gene primers was used by the study to estimate nucleated cell counts. Here immunoSEQ multiplex PCR was the method, and the copy in TCRdb shows in-frame clones only, minus some. The DNA gave D and trimming, while V, J and clone size come from that table. The sample records 200,000 or so clones, 89% being singletons. V lost 2 bases, J lost 2 bases, and 12 bases lay in between. This CDR3 has 15 amino acids. Per germline, CDR1 SGHVS and CDR2 FNYEAQ. The sequencing sample was made of peripheral blood. This chain links TRBV7-6 with TRBJ2-5; D call uncertain. This clonotype was obtained from a man in his 60s who had recovered from COVID-19. DNA of the CDR3: TGTGCCAGCAGCTTAAAATCGGAGAGACAAGAGACCCAGTACTTC. Translating it yields CASSLKSERQETQYF.